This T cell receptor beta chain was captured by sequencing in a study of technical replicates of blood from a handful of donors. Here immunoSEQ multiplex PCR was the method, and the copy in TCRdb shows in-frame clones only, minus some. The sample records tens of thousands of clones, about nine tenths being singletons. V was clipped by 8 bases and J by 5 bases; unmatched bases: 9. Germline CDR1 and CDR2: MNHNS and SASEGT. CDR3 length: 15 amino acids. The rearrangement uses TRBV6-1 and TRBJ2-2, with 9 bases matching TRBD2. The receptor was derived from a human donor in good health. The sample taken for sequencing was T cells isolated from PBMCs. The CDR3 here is CASLSLAGVTGELFF. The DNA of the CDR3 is TGTGCCAGCCTATCTTTAGCGGGAGTAACCGGGGAGCTGTTTTTT.